The 19 T cell receptor beta chains below were found in one sample sequenced in a study of T cell responses to AZD1222 COVID-19 vaccine. TCRdb's table, derived via immunoSEQ multiplex PCR, lists solely in-frame clones and lacks some. Of over 120,000 clones listed, about 90% are singletons. This specimen consisted of peripheral blood, obtained 28 days after the second AZD1222 dose. The receptor set was obtained from an adult who received the AZD1222 COVID-19 vaccine.

This chain uses TRBV7-9 with TRBJ1-4; no firm D call. This CDR3 is built from 13 residues. Trimming shortened V by 5 bases and J by 7 bases, and 11 bases separated the two germline ends. Germline V gene data show CDR1 as SEHNR and CDR2 as FQNEAQ (reference sequence). CDR3 coding DNA: TGTGCCAGCAGCATTAACAGCCTTGAAAAACTGTTTTTT. Residues: CASSINSLEKLFF.

CDR3 region: CASSSGSGRVNGELFF. In DNA, the CDR3 is TGTGCCAGCAGCTCTGGTAGCGGGAGGGTTAACGGGGAGCTGTTTTTT. This chain links TRBV21-1 with TRBJ2-2; TRBD2, the table's D call, lacks a check against the DNA. TRBV21-1 corresponds to a pseudogene. The CDR3 runs 16 residues.

Comments on this clone: Other DNA sequences in this specimen translate into the identical CDR3. The CDR3 sequence is CAWSVRYGYTF. In nucleotides, the CDR3 is TGTGCCTGGAGTGTACGTTATGGCTACACCTTC. The V gene is TRBV30, the J gene TRBJ1-2, with D uncertain. CDR1 GTSNPN and CDR2 SVGIG come from the germline V gene (reference sequence). Trimming took 0 bases from V and 5 from J, leaving 4 bases between them. There are 11 residues in the CDR3.

The V gene is TRBV28, the J gene TRBJ2-7, with TRBD2 matching 8 bases. The V and J ends lost 8 bases and 0 bases, in that order; junction bases with no gene match: 6. From germline, CDR1 is MDHEN and CDR2 SYDVKM. The CDR3 totals 14 residues. DNA of the CDR3: TGTGCCAGCCTCAGCGGGAGTGTCTCCTACGAGCAGTACTTC. Translating it yields CASLSGSVSYEQYF.

This chain links TRBV6-5 with TRBJ2-7; D is perhaps TRBD1 (6 bases). V was pared by 3 bases and J by 1 base, with 16 bases between. The CDR3 extends over 16 amino acids. In germline, CDR1 is MNHEY, CDR2 SVGAGI. The CDR3 protein is CASSYFRGPSSYEQYF. The CDR3 nucleotides read TGTGCCAGCAGTTATTTCAGGGGCCCCAGTTCCTACGAGCAGTACTTC.

The chain is built from TRBV15 and TRBJ1-6; unclear D gene. V was cut by 0 bases and J by 9 bases, with 6 bases left in between. From germline, CDR1 is LNHNV and CDR2 YYDKDF (reference sequence). This CDR3 comprises 13 residues. CDR3 bases: TGTGCCACCAGCAGAGATGTGGGTTCACCCCTCCACTTT. It specifies CATSRDVGSPLHF. The whole variable domain, remainder taken from reference TRBV15 and TRBJ1-6, is DAMVIQNPRYQVTQFGKPVTLSCSQTLNHNVMYWYQQKSSQAPKLLFHYYDKDFNNEADTPDNFQSRRPNTSFCFLDIRSPGLGDTAMYLCATSRDVGSPLHFGNGTRLTVT.

The chain employs TRBV6-5 and TRBJ2-2; D remains ambiguous. The germline V gene has CDR1 MNHEY and CDR2 SVGAGI. With 1 base removed from V and 3 bases from J, the gap between germline ends came to 0 bases. The CDR3 loop spans 12 amino acids. CDR3 residues: CASSYYTGELFF. In DNA form, the CDR3 reads TGTGCCAGCAGTTACTACACCGGGGAGCTGTTTTTT.

The rearrangement uses TRBV27 and TRBJ1-5; D might be TRBD1 (5 bases). This CDR3 spans 14 amino acids. The V and J ends lost 3 bases and 3 bases respectively, with 9 bases between them. Germline CDR1 and CDR2: MNHEY and SMNVEV (reference sequence). For the CDR3, the DNA is TGTGCCAGCAGTTTCGCCAGGGTCAATCAGCCCCAGCATTTT. As protein: CASSFARVNQPQHF.

This sequence joins TRBV2 and TRBJ2-1; 11 bases map to TRBD2. V lost 7 bases and J lost 10; bases outside the gene matches: 12. Germline loops: CDR1 SNHLY, CDR2 FYNNEI. This CDR3 region has 15 residues. CDR3 in DNA: TGTGCCAGCACCGGGACTAGCGGTAGTAAGGGGGAGCAGTTCTTC. It translates to CASTGTSGSKGEQFF.

The V call is TRBV6-5, the J call TRBJ1-6; D might be TRBD1 (5 bases). The V end lost 0 bases, the J end lost 6 bases, and 9 bases lay between the germline ends. The CDR3 runs 15 residues. Germline V gene sequence: CDR1 MNHEY, CDR2 SVGAGI. In DNA form, the CDR3 reads TGTGCCAGCAGTTACTCGGGGCTCCGTAATTCACCCCTCCACTTT. Residues: CASSYSGLRNSPLHF.

The J gene is TRBJ1-1, the V gene TRBV7-2; no clear D. Germline V lookup: CDR1 SGHTA, CDR2 FQGNSA. The CDR3 consists of 13 residues. Trimming left V 5 bases short and J 4 bases short, with 11 bases between. The CDR3 sequence: CASSTPVGTEAFF. The CDR3 nucleotides are TGTGCCAGCAGCACACCGGTGGGCACTGAAGCTTTCTTT.

The CDR3 here is CASTQANEQFF. In DNA form, the CDR3 reads TGTGCCAGCACACAGGCAAATGAGCAGTTCTTC. This sequence joins TRBV6-5 and TRBJ2-1; a weak D match, TRBD1 (5 bases). The CDR3 length is 11 residues. Trimming took off 7 bases at V and 7 bases at J, with 8 bases between the two ends. CDR1 and CDR2 from the germline V gene are MNHEY and SVGAGI.

In this sample, this clone turned up once. The V and J genes are TRBV9 and TRBJ2-5, with D possibly TRBD1 on 6 matching bases. CDR3 size: 14 residues. V was cut by 4 bases and J by 5 bases, with 15 bases left in between. The V gene's germline CDR1 is SGDLS and CDR2 YYNGEE. CDR3 sequence reads: CASSLSMRGETQYF. The CDR3, as DNA: TGTGCCAGCAGCCTAAGTATGAGGGGGGAGACCCAGTACTTC. The whole variable domain, remainder taken from reference TRBV9 and TRBJ2-5, is DSGVTQTPKHLITATGQRVTLRCSPRSGDLSVYWYQQSLDQGLQFLIQYYNGEERAKGNILERFSAQQFPDLHSELNLSSLELGDSALYFCASSLSMRGETQYFGPGTRLLVL.

The genes are TRBV28 and TRBJ2-1, with a possible D match to TRBD2 (6 bases). Germline-derived CDR1 and CDR2 are MDHEN and SYDVKM. Trimming took off 7 bases at V and 4 bases at J, with 23 bases between the two ends. The CDR3 is 17 residues long. The CDR3 bases are TGTGCCAGCACTACGAGGGCTAGCGCCAACCTTTACAATGAGCAGTTCTTC. This gives the protein CASTTRASANLYNEQFF.

The chain is built from TRBV28 and TRBJ1-5; D remains unclear. This CDR3 has 12 residues. CDR1 and CDR2 (germline): MDHEN, SYDVKM. Trimming stripped 7 bases from V and 6 bases from J, with 10 bases between. This CDR3 reads CASKALGQPQHF. CDR3 DNA sequence: TGTGCCAGCAAGGCGCTAGGTCAGCCCCAGCATTTT.

The chain uses TRBV6-1 and TRBJ2-6, with a weak D call TRBD2 (5 bases). The CDR3 contains 16 residues. The germline V and J ends were trimmed by 1 base and 0 bases, with 7 bases remaining between them. In germline, CDR1 is MNHNS, CDR2 SASEGT. The CDR3 region is CASSEVRASGANVLTF. In DNA, the CDR3 is TGTGCCAGCAGTGAAGTGAGGGCCTCTGGGGCCAACGTCCTGACTTTC.

The chain employs TRBV6-5 and TRBJ1-1, with D tentatively TRBD1 (6 bases). Per germline, CDR1 MNHEY and CDR2 SVGAGI. The CDR3 covers 12 residues. V gave up 8 bases and J gave up 7 bases, with 14 bases separating them. CDR3 in amino acids: CASRRDTDEAFF. CDR3 DNA sequence: TGTGCCAGCCGCCGGGACACCGATGAAGCTTTCTTT.

Written as DNA, the CDR3 is TGTGCCAGCAGCTTAGTTGGCACAGGGCCAGATACGCAGTATTTT. Its translation: CASSLVGTGPDTQYF. The chain recombines TRBV7-8 with TRBJ2-3, with a weak D call TRBD1 (6 bases). This CDR3 comprises 15 residues. Germline values: CDR1 SGHVS, CDR2 FQNEAQ. V was pared by 1 base and J by 4 bases, with 12 bases between.

The CDR3 loop reads CASSYTGAYEQYF. Here the CDR3 DNA reads TGTGCCAGCAGTTATACAGGGGCCTACGAGCAGTACTTC. V and J are TRBV6-5 and TRBJ2-7, with TRBD1 identical over 7 bases. Trimming took 3 bases from V and 2 from J; bases not matched to a gene: 1. This CDR3 comprises 13 residues. The germline CDR1 and CDR2 sequences are MNHEY and SVGAGI.